This is a list of T cell receptor beta chains from one sample in a study of blood T cell repertoires in COVID-19. Profiling relied on immunoSEQ multiplex PCR, and the TCRdb table lists in-frame clones only, not all of them. The sample includes around 100,000 clones, around 90% of them seen just once. Sequenced sample: peripheral blood. These receptors all come from a human donor in a cohort sampled during active COVID-19. The CDR3 runs from the conserved cysteine through the conserved F or W. The D gene is left open where the match is weak. Clone size is stated in some rows and not others, as once, few, many or a class when expanded.

v_gene: TRBV29-1
j_gene: TRBJ1-3
d_gene: TRBD1
abundance: .
CDR3aa: CSVRQGGGNTIYF
CDR3nt: TGCAGCGTTAGACAGGGGGGTGGAAACACCATATATTTT

v_gene: TRBV6-1
j_gene: TRBJ2-2
d_gene: .
abundance: .
CDR3aa: CASSEGAENTGELFF
CDR3nt: TGTGCCAGCAGTGAAGGGGCAGAGAACACCGGGGAGCTGTTTTTT

v_gene: TRBV20-1
j_gene: TRBJ2-1
d_gene: .
abundance: .
CDR3aa: CSATSYNEQFF
CDR3nt: TGCAGTGCTACCTCTTACAATGAGCAGTTCTTC

v_gene: TRBV3-1/TRBV3-2
j_gene: TRBJ2-7
d_gene: .
abundance: few
CDR3aa: CASSLQGSHEQYF
CDR3nt: TGTGCCAGCAGCCTACAGGGCAGCCACGAGCAGTACTTC

v_gene: TRBV5-1
j_gene: TRBJ2-5
d_gene: TRBD2
abundance: .
CDR3aa: CASSPGLAGVETQYF
CDR3nt: TGCGCCAGCAGCCCGGGACTAGCGGGGGTAGAGACCCAGTACTTC

v_gene: TRBV5-1
j_gene: TRBJ2-5
d_gene: TRBD2
abundance: .
CDR3aa: CASSSGTSASYQETQYF
CDR3nt: TGCGCCAGCAGCTCGGGGACTAGCGCTTCGTACCAAGAGACCCAGTACTTC

v_gene: TRBV28
j_gene: TRBJ1-2
d_gene: .
abundance: .
CDR3aa: CASSLTVKAGYTF
CDR3nt: TGTGCCAGCAGTTTGACAGTGAAGGCTGGGTACACCTTC

v_gene: TRBV18
j_gene: TRBJ2-7
d_gene: TRBD2
abundance: .
CDR3aa: CASSPPAGVDEQYF
CDR3nt: TGTGCCAGCTCACCACCGGCGGGGGTGGACGAGCAGTACTTC

v_gene: TRBV28
j_gene: TRBJ2-5
d_gene: .
abundance: .
CDR3aa: CASSRDRPQQETQYF
CDR3nt: TGTGCCAGCAGCCGCGACAGGCCCCAGCAAGAGACCCAGTACTTC

v_gene: TRBV9
j_gene: TRBJ2-3
d_gene: .
abundance: .
CDR3aa: CASSVGDFTDTQYF
CDR3nt: TGTGCCAGCAGCGTTGGGGACTTTACAGATACGCAGTATTTT

v_gene: TRBV28
j_gene: TRBJ2-3
d_gene: TRBD2
abundance: .
CDR3aa: CASSLTLAGSTDTQYF
CDR3nt: TGTGCCAGCAGTTTAACACTAGCGGGTTCCACAGATACGCAGTATTTT

v_gene: TRBV27
j_gene: TRBJ2-7
d_gene: .
abundance: .
CDR3aa: CASSLRGTRGDYEQYF
CDR3nt: TGTGCCAGCAGTTTAAGGGGGACGAGGGGAGACTACGAGCAGTACTTC

v_gene: TRBV10-2
j_gene: TRBJ2-1
d_gene: .
abundance: once
CDR3aa: CASSLAGLAANEQFF
CDR3nt: TGCGCCAGCAGTCTCGCCGGATTAGCGGCTAATGAGCAGTTCTTC

v_gene: TRBV7-7
j_gene: TRBJ2-1
d_gene: .
abundance: .
CDR3aa: CASSLGSGLNEQFF
CDR3nt: TGTGCTAGCAGCTTAGGATCAGGGTTGAATGAGCAGTTCTTC

v_gene: TRBV5-4
j_gene: TRBJ2-2
d_gene: TRBD1
abundance: .
CDR3aa: CASSFSGTGQLFF
CDR3nt: TGTGCCAGCAGCTTCAGCGGGACAGGGCAACTGTTTTTT

v_gene: TRBV7-2
j_gene: TRBJ2-7
d_gene: TRBD2
abundance: once
CDR3aa: CASSRSGLAFYEQYF
CDR3nt: TGTGCCAGCAGCCGTTCGGGACTAGCGTTTTACGAGCAGTACTTC

v_gene: TRBV25-1
j_gene: TRBJ2-3
d_gene: TRBD2
abundance: .
CDR3aa: CASSEFGGGGADTQYF
CDR3nt: TGTGCCAGCAGTGAATTCGGTGGGGGGGGAGCAGATACGCAGTATTTT

v_gene: TRBV9
j_gene: TRBJ1-4
d_gene: TRBD1
abundance: .
CDR3aa: CASSVDEGARSNEKLFF
CDR3nt: TGTGCCAGCAGCGTAGATGAGGGGGCAAGGTCTAATGAAAAACTGTTTTTT

v_gene: TRBV5-1
j_gene: TRBJ2-7
d_gene: TRBD2
abundance: .
CDR3aa: CASSLNPAGGPVEQYF
CDR3nt: TGCGCCAGCAGCTTGAACCCAGCGGGAGGGCCGGTCGAGCAGTACTTC